This TCR beta chain was recovered during a study of cytomegalovirus exposure and HLA in healthy donors. Per germline, CDR1 LNHNV and CDR2 YYDKDF (reference sequence). Trimming stripped 0 bases from V and 5 bases from J, with 10 bases between. This CDR3 comprises 14 residues. Vbeta (60) and Jbeta (13) primers were used in the PCR. Data came from immunoSEQ multiplex PCR; TCRdb stores just in-frame clones and leaves some out. The repertoire holds 100,000 to 150,000 clones, with around 71% as singletons. This chain joins TRBV15 and TRBJ2-5, with a tentative D call TRBD2 (5 bases). The source is a woman aged 60-75 years in good health and CMV-seropositive. Sequencing was carried out using PBMCs. The CDR3 spells CATSRERARETQYF. The CDR3 nucleotides are TGTGCCACCAGCAGAGAGAGGGCCCGGGAGACCCAGTACTTC.